The TCR beta chain described here comes from a study of PD-1 blockade in classical Hodgkin lymphoma. About the study: The study gave patients nivolumab 3 mg/kg intravenously every 2 weeks. Notes on the study in general: Significantly greater TCR diversity emerged by C4D1 in CD4+ cells but not CD8+ cells. It was reported that newly diagnosed patients had less baseline TCR diversity than healthy donors. Patients who initiated nivolumab within 1 year of ASCT were excluded.

CDR1 and CDR2 from the germline V gene are MDHEN and SYDVKM. Trimming cost V 1 base and J 8 bases, with 11 bases left between them. The CDR3 consists of 13 residues. Only a few counts were recorded for this clone. The antigen remains undetermined. Every single patient, without exception, relapsed after autologous stem cell transplantation, and brentuximab vedotin exposure varied. Generated by immunoSEQ multiplex PCR, the TCRdb table keeps only in-frame clones and is missing some. The sample yields 25,000 to 35,000 clones, 65% to 75% seen once. The receptor comes from a human donor with classical Hodgkin lymphoma. The specimen comprised peripheral blood mononuclear cells (PBMCs), sampled before the second cycle of nivolumab. V is TRBV28 and J is TRBJ1-1; a weak D match, TRBD1 (5 bases). The CDR3 DNA is TGTGCCAGCAGTTTATTGGGGCAAGGAGAAGCTTTCTTT. Amino acid sequence: CASSLLGQGEAFF.